These T cell receptor beta chains were read from a single sample in a study of sequential checkpoint blockade in melanoma. Profiled with immunoSEQ multiplex PCR; TCRdb holds only in-frame clones, not every one. The sample contains some 11,000 clones, around 73% of which appear only once. Sequenced here: CD8+ T cells sorted from blood (inferred from file names), sampled from a patient given nivolumab and ipilimumab in sequence. Receptors originate from a human donor with melanoma. CDR3s include the opening cysteine and the closing phenylalanine or tryptophan. Fields, in order: clone size, J gene, V gene, D gene, CDR3 DNA, CDR3 protein. A D gene is named only where the DNA matches it firmly. Clone size is not always given. Where it is, it says once, few, many or a class for expanded clones.

clone_size: .; j_call: TRBJ2-7; v_call: TRBV11-3; d_call: TRBD2; cdr3_nt: TGTGCCAGCAGCTCAACTAGCGTAAGCTCCTACGAGCAGTACTTC; cdr3_aa: CASSSTSVSSYEQYF
clone_size: .; j_call: TRBJ2-7; v_call: TRBV29-1; d_call: .; cdr3_nt: TGCAGCGTTGAAGATCTTGCAGGGTCCTACGAGCAGTACTTC; cdr3_aa: CSVEDLAGSYEQYF
clone_size: .; j_call: TRBJ1-6; v_call: TRBV9; d_call: TRBD1; cdr3_nt: TGTGCCAGCAGCGAATGGGACAGCTATAATTCACCCCTCCACTTT; cdr3_aa: CASSEWDSYNSPLHF
clone_size: .; j_call: TRBJ2-6; v_call: TRBV5-6; d_call: .; cdr3_nt: TGTGCCAGCAGCTTGGTGTCAGGTACGGGGGCCAACGTCCTGACTTTC; cdr3_aa: CASSLVSGTGANVLTF
clone_size: once; j_call: TRBJ2-7; v_call: TRBV10-2; d_call: .; cdr3_nt: TGCGCCAGCAGTGAGGGACGGGAGCCCGACGAGCAGTACTTC; cdr3_aa: CASSEGREPDEQYF
clone_size: .; j_call: TRBJ1-2; v_call: TRBV5-4; d_call: .; cdr3_nt: TGTGCCAGCAGCTTGGACTTATTAGATGGCTACACCTTC; cdr3_aa: CASSLDLLDGYTF
clone_size: .; j_call: TRBJ1-2; v_call: TRBV25-1; d_call: .; cdr3_nt: TGTGCCAGCAGTCCCTTAAATGGACAGCTCTATGGCTACACCTTC; cdr3_aa: CASSPLNGQLYGYTF
clone_size: few; j_call: TRBJ2-7; v_call: TRBV28; d_call: .; cdr3_nt: TGTGCCAGCAGCCTCCGCGGGGTCTCCTACGAGCAGTACTTC; cdr3_aa: CASSLRGVSYEQYF
clone_size: .; j_call: TRBJ1-1; v_call: TRBV27; d_call: .; cdr3_nt: TGTGCCAGCAGTTTAGGACAGCCGAACACTGAAGCTTTCTTT; cdr3_aa: CASSLGQPNTEAFF
clone_size: .; j_call: TRBJ1-2; v_call: TRBV29-1; d_call: .; cdr3_nt: TGCAGCGTTGAAGGTGCAGGGGGCTACACCTTC; cdr3_aa: CSVEGAGGYTF
clone_size: .; j_call: TRBJ1-2; v_call: TRBV4-1; d_call: .; cdr3_nt: TGCGCCAGCAGCCAAGATCGGGGATCGACTAACTATGGCTACACCTTC; cdr3_aa: CASSQDRGSTNYGYTF
clone_size: once; j_call: TRBJ1-1; v_call: TRBV5-1; d_call: .; cdr3_nt: TGCGCCAGCAGCTTGGGGGGCAGGGGCACTGAAGCTTTCTTT; cdr3_aa: CASSLGGRGTEAFF
clone_size: once; j_call: TRBJ1-2; v_call: TRBV19; d_call: .; cdr3_nt: TGTGCCAGTACTTCTTTTAATCTCGACAGTACGGTTGAAGACTATGGCTACACCTTC; cdr3_aa: CASTSFNLDSTVEDYGYTF
clone_size: .; j_call: TRBJ1-5; v_call: TRBV6-5; d_call: .; cdr3_nt: TGTGCCAGCTCAGCAGCCTACAGGGCTCAGCCCCAGCATTTT; cdr3_aa: CASSAAYRAQPQHF
clone_size: .; j_call: TRBJ2-5; v_call: TRBV7-9; d_call: TRBD1; cdr3_nt: TGTGCCAGCAGCTTAGGGGGGACAGGGGGTACCCAGTACTTC; cdr3_aa: CASSLGGTGGTQYF
clone_size: .; j_call: TRBJ2-2; v_call: TRBV5-5; d_call: .; cdr3_nt: TGTGCCAGCAGCTACCTGATCAGCGGGGAGCTGTTTTTT; cdr3_aa: CASSYLISGELFF
clone_size: .; j_call: TRBJ2-1; v_call: TRBV10-2; d_call: .; cdr3_nt: TGCGCCAGCAGTGACCCAGACTATGTACGGTACAATGAGCAGTTCTTC; cdr3_aa: CASSDPDYVRYNEQFF
clone_size: .; j_call: TRBJ1-1; v_call: TRBV2; d_call: .; cdr3_nt: TGTGCCAGCACCCAGGGGACCCCTGAAGCTTTCTTT; cdr3_aa: CASTQGTPEAFF
clone_size: once; j_call: TRBJ2-7; v_call: TRBV5-6; d_call: TRBD1; cdr3_nt: TGTGCCAGCAGCCCGGGACAGGGGGCGCTTGAGCAGTACTTC; cdr3_aa: CASSPGQGALEQYF
clone_size: .; j_call: TRBJ1-3; v_call: TRBV5-8; d_call: .; cdr3_nt: TGTGCCAGCAGCTTCGTCATCTCTGGGGGAGGAGGAAGCACCATATATTTT; cdr3_aa: CASSFVISGGGGSTIYF
clone_size: .; j_call: TRBJ1-2; v_call: TRBV28; d_call: TRBD1; cdr3_nt: TGTGCCAGCAGTTTCACATTTAAGACAGGGCGCGGAGGCTACACCTTC; cdr3_aa: CASSFTFKTGRGGYTF
clone_size: .; j_call: TRBJ2-1; v_call: TRBV15; d_call: .; cdr3_nt: TGTGCCACCAGCAGAGCTAACAATGAGCAGTTCTTC; cdr3_aa: CATSRANNEQFF
clone_size: .; j_call: TRBJ1-2; v_call: TRBV5-6; d_call: .; cdr3_nt: TGTGCCAGCAGCTCCGGTTATGGCTACACCTTC; cdr3_aa: CASSSGYGYTF
clone_size: .; j_call: TRBJ2-1; v_call: TRBV15; d_call: .; cdr3_nt: TGTGCCACCAGCGACAAGAGCTCCTACAATGAGCAGTTCTTC; cdr3_aa: CATSDKSSYNEQFF
clone_size: .; j_call: TRBJ2-3; v_call: TRBV6-4; d_call: .; cdr3_nt: TGTGCCAGCAAACAGAGCCCCGGAACGCAGTATTTT; cdr3_aa: CASKQSPGTQYF
clone_size: .; j_call: TRBJ2-7; v_call: TRBV19; d_call: .; cdr3_nt: TGTGCCAGTAGTCTCTGGCTCAATGGCCCCTACGAGCAGTACTTC; cdr3_aa: CASSLWLNGPYEQYF
clone_size: .; j_call: TRBJ2-2; v_call: TRBV5-1; d_call: .; cdr3_nt: TGCGCCAGCAGCGGGACTTCTCTCGCCGGGGAGCTGTTTTTT; cdr3_aa: CASSGTSLAGELFF
clone_size: .; j_call: TRBJ2-7; v_call: TRBV27; d_call: TRBD2; cdr3_nt: TGTGCCAGCGGCCCCAGCGGGGGCTCCTACGAGCAGTACTTC; cdr3_aa: CASGPSGGSYEQYF
clone_size: .; j_call: TRBJ2-2; v_call: TRBV6-1; d_call: .; cdr3_nt: TGTGCCAGCAGTGAAGGGCTAGCGACCGGGGAGCTGTTTTTT; cdr3_aa: CASSEGLATGELFF
clone_size: .; j_call: TRBJ1-1; v_call: TRBV25-1; d_call: .; cdr3_nt: TGTGCCAGCAGTTTATCGGGGGTGGTCGCTGAAGCTTTCTTT; cdr3_aa: CASSLSGVVAEAFF
clone_size: .; j_call: TRBJ2-1; v_call: TRBV28; d_call: TRBD2; cdr3_nt: TGTGCCAGCAGCCCATCGGGACTAGCCTACAATGAGCAGTTCTTC; cdr3_aa: CASSPSGLAYNEQFF
clone_size: few; j_call: TRBJ1-1; v_call: TRBV7-8; d_call: .; cdr3_nt: TGTGCCAGCAGCTTAAGGGCAGGGATTAACACTGAAGCTTTCTTT; cdr3_aa: CASSLRAGINTEAFF
clone_size: .; j_call: TRBJ1-5; v_call: TRBV10-3; d_call: .; cdr3_nt: TGTGCCATCAGTGAGTCAAGGTCAGGGGTCCGTCAGCCCCAGCATTTT; cdr3_aa: CAISESRSGVRQPQHF
clone_size: .; j_call: TRBJ2-4; v_call: TRBV4-1; d_call: .; cdr3_nt: TGCGCCAGCAGCCAAGCTTTGGGAGGGGGGATAGCCAAAAACATTCAGTACTTC; cdr3_aa: CASSQALGGGIAKNIQYF
clone_size: .; j_call: TRBJ2-5; v_call: TRBV14; d_call: TRBD1; cdr3_nt: TGTGCCAGCAGCCTTTTCGGACAGGGACAAGAGACCCAGTACTTC; cdr3_aa: CASSLFGQGQETQYF
clone_size: few; j_call: TRBJ1-3; v_call: TRBV7-9; d_call: .; cdr3_nt: TGTGCCAGCAGCACGCTCGCGGGGGGGAATGGAAACACCATATATTTT; cdr3_aa: CASSTLAGGNGNTIYF
clone_size: .; j_call: TRBJ1-2; v_call: TRBV14; d_call: TRBD1; cdr3_nt: TGTGCCAGCAGCTTGGGACAGCGCACCTATGGCTACACCTTC; cdr3_aa: CASSLGQRTYGYTF
clone_size: .; j_call: TRBJ2-5; v_call: TRBV5-8; d_call: TRBD1; cdr3_nt: TGTGCCAGCAGCTCCACAGAGACAGGGAGAAGAGAGACCCAGTACTTC; cdr3_aa: CASSSTETGRRETQYF
clone_size: .; j_call: TRBJ2-3; v_call: TRBV19; d_call: TRBD2; cdr3_nt: TGTGCCAGTAGTATAGATCCCCCCCCTCTAGCGGTCACAGATACGCAGTATTTT; cdr3_aa: CASSIDPPPLAVTDTQYF
clone_size: .; j_call: TRBJ2-7; v_call: TRBV7-9; d_call: TRBD1; cdr3_nt: TGTGCCAGCAGCCGGGACAGGGACTACGAGCAGTACTTC; cdr3_aa: CASSRDRDYEQYF
clone_size: .; j_call: TRBJ2-2; v_call: TRBV7-8; d_call: TRBD2; cdr3_nt: TGTGCCAGCAGCCTAGGAGCGGGAACTACCACCGGGGAGCTGTTTTTT; cdr3_aa: CASSLGAGTTTGELFF
clone_size: .; j_call: TRBJ2-7; v_call: TRBV5-6; d_call: TRBD2; cdr3_nt: TGTGCCAGCAGCTTAACCACGGGCAGCGGGAGCATCTACGAGCAGTACTTC; cdr3_aa: CASSLTTGSGSIYEQYF
clone_size: few; j_call: TRBJ2-7; v_call: TRBV19; d_call: TRBD1; cdr3_nt: TGTGCCAGTAGCTTCGGGACAGAGTACGAGCAGTACTTC; cdr3_aa: CASSFGTEYEQYF
clone_size: .; j_call: TRBJ1-5; v_call: TRBV10-2; d_call: .; cdr3_nt: TGCGCCAGCAGTGAGTCGCGGCAGAATCAGCCCCAGCATTTT; cdr3_aa: CASSESRQNQPQHF
clone_size: .; j_call: TRBJ1-2; v_call: TRBV5-4; d_call: TRBD1; cdr3_nt: TGTGCCAGCAGCCAGCAGGGGGCGGTGGATGGCTACACCTTC; cdr3_aa: CASSQQGAVDGYTF
clone_size: .; j_call: TRBJ2-7; v_call: TRBV7-2; d_call: .; cdr3_nt: TGTGCCAGCAGCGTAGCTGCTCCTACGCGGTACGAGCAGTACTTC; cdr3_aa: CASSVAAPTRYEQYF
clone_size: .; j_call: TRBJ2-3; v_call: TRBV13; d_call: TRBD1; cdr3_nt: TGTGCCAGCAGCTTCGGGACAGCCTTCACAGATACGCAGTATTTT; cdr3_aa: CASSFGTAFTDTQYF
clone_size: .; j_call: TRBJ2-5; v_call: TRBV2; d_call: .; cdr3_nt: TGTGCCAGCAGTGTCCGGGACAACCAAGAGACCCAGTACTTC; cdr3_aa: CASSVRDNQETQYF
clone_size: .; j_call: TRBJ1-1; v_call: TRBV6-5; d_call: .; cdr3_nt: TGTGCCAGCAAAGCTGTTCGGGGGGAAGCTTTCTTT; cdr3_aa: CASKAVRGEAFF
clone_size: .; j_call: TRBJ2-7; v_call: TRBV5-1; d_call: TRBD1; cdr3_nt: TGCGCCAGCAGCTTTGGGACAGGGACCCTTTACGAGCAGTACTTC; cdr3_aa: CASSFGTGTLYEQYF